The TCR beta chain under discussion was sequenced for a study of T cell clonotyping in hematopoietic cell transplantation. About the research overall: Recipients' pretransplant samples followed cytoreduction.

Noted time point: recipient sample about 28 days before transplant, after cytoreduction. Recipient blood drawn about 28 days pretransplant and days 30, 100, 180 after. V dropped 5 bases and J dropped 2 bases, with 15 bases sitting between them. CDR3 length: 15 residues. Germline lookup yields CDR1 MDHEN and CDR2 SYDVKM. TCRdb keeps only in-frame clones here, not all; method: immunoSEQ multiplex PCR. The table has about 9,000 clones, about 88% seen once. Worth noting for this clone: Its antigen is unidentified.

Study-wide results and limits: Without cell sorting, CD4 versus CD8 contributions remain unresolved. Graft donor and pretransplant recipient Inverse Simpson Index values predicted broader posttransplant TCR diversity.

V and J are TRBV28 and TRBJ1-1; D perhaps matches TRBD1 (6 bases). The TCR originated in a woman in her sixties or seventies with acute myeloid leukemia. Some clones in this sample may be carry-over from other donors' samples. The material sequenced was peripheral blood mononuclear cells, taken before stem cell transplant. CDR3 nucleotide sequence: TGTGCCAGCAGTCGGGGCGGGACACCTAACACTGAAGCTTTCTTT. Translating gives CASSRGGTPNTEAFF.